This record looks at one TCR beta chain sequence and its context. From germline, CDR1 is SGHDN and CDR2 FVKESK. This CDR3 contains 16 residues. The V segment lost 4 bases and the J segment 2 bases; nucleotides outside the gene matches: 4. The data belong to a study of blood T cell repertoires in COVID-19. Study overall: Donors in the United States, Italy and Spain gave samples during acute or convalescent COVID-19. T cells, B-cell-depleted T cells, or PBMCs supplied cDNA or gDNA.

Per the authors' pipeline: Estimation of nucleated cell counts relied on the amplification of reference gene primers. The data were produced by immunoSEQ multiplex PCR, yet TCRdb's version contains in-frame clones alone and is incomplete. That table supplies the V and J calls and clone size; D and trimming were determined from the DNA. Among 150,000 to 200,000 clones listed, about 86% were seen once. This clonotype was obtained from a man aged 50 to 60 with active or convalescent COVID-19. V and J are TRBV14 and TRBJ2-5; 13 bases fit TRBD2. Input material: peripheral blood. The CDR3 region is CASSPGTSGIQETQYF. As DNA, the CDR3 is TGTGCCAGCAGCCCCGGGACTAGCGGGATTCAAGAGACCCAGTACTTC.